Listed here is a single T cell receptor beta chain. Its antigen is unidentified. The record originates from a study of cytomegalovirus exposure and HLA in healthy donors. The CDR3 is made up of 16 amino acids. The PCR contained 60 Vbeta and 13 Jbeta primers. TCRdb keeps only in-frame clones here, not all; method: immunoSEQ multiplex PCR. In the table there are around 71,000 clones, about two thirds of which are singletons. Broader study findings: The majority of TCR sequences were rare, yet some public TCRs appeared in many donors. Being productive about 87% or about 30% of the time was typical of most TCR beta V segments in an earlier analysis. A missense variant in DCLRE1C was later tied to TCR beta V- and J-gene trimming.

This clonotype was sampled from a man aged 30 to 45 in good health and CMV-seropositive. The sample taken for sequencing was PBMCs. The chain uses TRBV1 and TRBJ1-1; the table calls TRBD1, which could not be checked here. TRBV1 is deemed a pseudogene. CDR3 nucleotides: TGCACCAGCAGCCAAGGGGACAGGGGGCGGGACACTGAAGCTTTCTTT. It encodes CTSSQGDRGRDTEAFF.